This T cell receptor beta chain was sequenced for a study of cytomegalovirus exposure and HLA in healthy donors. The method was immunoSEQ multiplex PCR; TCRdb's version includes in-frame clones alone and lacks a portion of them. The table has 70,000 to 80,000 clones, just under 95% seen once; the top ten hold roughly 3%. In germline, CDR1 is SGHRS, CDR2 YFSETQ. The V and J ends lost 0 bases and 3 bases respectively, with 7 bases between them. The CDR3 contains 14 residues. This clonotype was obtained from a young woman in good health and CMV-seropositive. The genes are TRBV5-1 and TRBJ2-1; possible D gene TRBD1, 6 bases. Specimen: PBMCs. The CDR3 loop reads CASSLGQDYNEQFF. The CDR3 DNA reads as TGCGCCAGCAGCTTGGGACAGGACTACAATGAGCAGTTCTTC.